Listed below are T cell receptor beta chains from one sample, sequenced in a study of vaccination and CD4 T cells after COVID-19. TCRdb recomputed calls from the PCR reads with MiXCR, one row per CDR3 protein. The repertoire has 30,000 or so distinct CDR3 sequences, around 49% of them found once; the top ten carry about 5.3%. The sample here was CD4+ T cells from blood, taken about 7 months after SARS-CoV-2 vaccination. Receptors originate from a human donor who had recovered from COVID-19. Each CDR3 is given with its conserved first and last residue. A D gene is named only where the DNA matches it firmly. Rows give clone size only sometimes, using once, few, many, or a class for an expanded clone.

d_gene: TRBD1; len: 15; abundance: -; v_gene: TRBV11-2; j_gene: TRBJ2-6; CDR3nt: TGTGCCAGCAGCTTTACAGGGGGAGGGGCCAACGTCCTGACTTTC; CDR3aa: CASSFTGGGANVLTF
d_gene: -; len: 17; abundance: few; v_gene: TRBV15; j_gene: TRBJ2-2; CDR3nt: TGTGCCACCAGCAGGGGCCTATTACAAGCGAACACCGGGGAGCTGTTTTTT; CDR3aa: CATSRGLLQANTGELFF
d_gene: TRBD2; len: 16; abundance: -; v_gene: TRBV7-2; j_gene: TRBJ2-3; CDR3nt: TGTGCCAGCAGCTTGGATCGGACTAGCGGGAGGGGTACGCAGTATTTT; CDR3aa: CASSLDRTSGRGTQYF
d_gene: -; len: 12; abundance: -; v_gene: TRBV28; j_gene: TRBJ1-2; CDR3nt: TGTGCCATCAAATCGACTGACTATGGCTACACCTTC; CDR3aa: CAIKSTDYGYTF
d_gene: -; len: 12; abundance: -; v_gene: TRBV20-1; j_gene: TRBJ1-1; CDR3nt: TGCAGTGCTAGCCAGAGGAACACTGAAGCTTTCTTT; CDR3aa: CSASQRNTEAFF
d_gene: -; len: 11; abundance: -; v_gene: TRBV5-1; j_gene: TRBJ2-7; CDR3nt: TGCGCCAGCAGCTTTAATAACGAGCAGTACTTC; CDR3aa: CASSFNNEQYF
d_gene: TRBD2; len: 14; abundance: -; v_gene: TRBV2; j_gene: TRBJ2-7; CDR3nt: TGTGCCAGCATGGGACTAGCGGGGCCCTACGAGCAGTACTTC; CDR3aa: CASMGLAGPYEQYF
d_gene: -; len: 18; abundance: few; v_gene: TRBV7-2; j_gene: TRBJ2-3; CDR3nt: TGTGCCAGCAGCCCACGCATTGACTCGTACTCTAGCACAGATACGCAGTATTTT; CDR3aa: CASSPRIDSYSSTDTQYF
d_gene: -; len: 15; abundance: few; v_gene: TRBV20-1; j_gene: TRBJ2-2; CDR3nt: TGCAGTGCTCCCCGGGGCGGACTGAACACCGGGGAGCTGTTTTTT; CDR3aa: CSAPRGGLNTGELFF
d_gene: -; len: 14; abundance: few; v_gene: TRBV7-9; j_gene: TRBJ2-1; CDR3nt: TGTGCCAGCAGCTTAGGGACTATTACTCATGAGCAGTTCTTC; CDR3aa: CASSLGTITHEQFF
d_gene: -; len: 17; abundance: -; v_gene: TRBV7-2; j_gene: TRBJ2-6; CDR3nt: TGTGCCAGCAGCTTAGAGGGAACCAACTCTGGGGCCAACGTCCTGACTTTC; CDR3aa: CASSLEGTNSGANVLTF
d_gene: TRBD1; len: 20; abundance: few; v_gene: TRBV6-5; j_gene: TRBJ1-2; CDR3nt: TGTGCCAGCAGTTACATTCTCTTTAGGGACAGCCGAACTTCTACCTATGGCTACACCTTC; CDR3aa: CASSYILFRDSRTSTYGYTF
d_gene: TRBD2; len: 13; abundance: -; v_gene: TRBV7-6; j_gene: TRBJ2-1; CDR3nt: TGTGCCACCGCCCCGGGGGGTAACAATGAGCAGTTCTTC; CDR3aa: CATAPGGNNEQFF
d_gene: TRBD2; len: 16; abundance: -; v_gene: TRBV12-3/TRBV12-4; j_gene: TRBJ2-5; CDR3nt: TGTGCCAGCAGTTCCGGACTAGCGGGAGTTTGGGAGACCCAGTACTTC; CDR3aa: CASSSGLAGVWETQYF
d_gene: TRBD2; len: 17; abundance: -; v_gene: TRBV15; j_gene: TRBJ2-5; CDR3nt: TGTGCCACCAGCAGAGCAAGGCTAGCGGGCCCAATGCAGACCCAGTACTTC; CDR3aa: CATSRARLAGPMQTQYF
d_gene: -; len: 15; abundance: -; v_gene: TRBV10-1; j_gene: TRBJ1-1; CDR3nt: TGCGCCAGCAGTGTGTCGGCCAGAGTGAACACTGAAGCTTTCTTT; CDR3aa: CASSVSARVNTEAFF
d_gene: TRBD1; len: 14; abundance: few; v_gene: TRBV7-8; j_gene: TRBJ1-1; CDR3nt: TGTGCCAGCAGTTCCGGGACAGTCAGTAGTGGAGCTTTCTTT; CDR3aa: CASSSGTVSSGAFF
d_gene: -; len: 17; abundance: -; v_gene: TRBV20-1; j_gene: TRBJ1-5; CDR3nt: TGCAGTGCTAGGATGATGACCTCAGGGGACCCGGATCAGCCCCAGCATTTT; CDR3aa: CSARMMTSGDPDQPQHF
d_gene: -; len: 15; abundance: -; v_gene: TRBV11-3; j_gene: TRBJ2-5; CDR3nt: TGTGCCAGCAGCCTTGATGGACGGAACCAAGAGACCCAGTACTTC; CDR3aa: CASSLDGRNQETQYF
d_gene: TRBD1; len: 14; abundance: -; v_gene: TRBV7-8; j_gene: TRBJ2-7; CDR3nt: TGTGCCAGCAGCTTTTCGCAGGGGGCCTACGAGCAGTACTTC; CDR3aa: CASSFSQGAYEQYF
d_gene: TRBD2; len: 15; abundance: -; v_gene: TRBV20-1; j_gene: TRBJ2-1; CDR3nt: TGCAGTGCTAGACTAGCGGGAGAATCCTACAATGAGCAGTTCTTC; CDR3aa: CSARLAGESYNEQFF
d_gene: TRBD2; len: 18; abundance: -; v_gene: TRBV7-6; j_gene: TRBJ2-1; CDR3nt: TGCGCCAGCAGCTGGACTAGCGGGAGCGCTCGCTCCTACAATGAGCAGTTCTTC; CDR3aa: CASSWTSGSARSYNEQFF
d_gene: -; len: 15; abundance: -; v_gene: TRBV7-2; j_gene: TRBJ1-2; CDR3nt: TGTGCCAGCAGCCCGCGCATTAGCTATAACTATGGCTACACCTTC; CDR3aa: CASSPRISYNYGYTF
d_gene: -; len: 15; abundance: -; v_gene: TRBV11-2; j_gene: TRBJ1-5; CDR3nt: TGTGCCAGCAGCCCTATAGCTGGAGCAAGTCAGCCCCAGCATTTT; CDR3aa: CASSPIAGASQPQHF
d_gene: TRBD2; len: 21; abundance: -; v_gene: TRBV20-1; j_gene: TRBJ2-3; CDR3nt: TGCAGTGCTAGAGATCCGACTAGCGGGCGGAGACGAATCAGATTCTTAGATACGCAGTATTTT; CDR3aa: CSARDPTSGRRRIRFLDTQYF
d_gene: TRBD1; len: 16; abundance: few; v_gene: TRBV7-6; j_gene: TRBJ2-6; CDR3nt: TGTGCCAGCAGCCTGGGACAGAGCTCTGGGGCCAACGTCCTGACTTTC; CDR3aa: CASSLGQSSGANVLTF
d_gene: -; len: 16; abundance: -; v_gene: TRBV28; j_gene: TRBJ2-3; CDR3nt: TGTGCCAGCAGTTTTCCCGAGGGGCGAAGGACAGATACGCAGTATTTT; CDR3aa: CASSFPEGRRTDTQYF
d_gene: TRBD1; len: 17; abundance: -; v_gene: TRBV4-1; j_gene: TRBJ1-6; CDR3nt: TGCGCCAGCAGCCGAGTCACAGGGGGAAACTATAATTCACCCCTCCACTTT; CDR3aa: CASSRVTGGNYNSPLHF
d_gene: -; len: 14; abundance: -; v_gene: TRBV6-4; j_gene: TRBJ2-3; CDR3nt: TGTGCCAGCAGTGAAAGCGGGAGCACAGATACGCAGTATTTT; CDR3aa: CASSESGSTDTQYF
d_gene: -; len: 14; abundance: -; v_gene: TRBV7-3; j_gene: TRBJ1-1; CDR3nt: TGTGCCAGCAGCTTAGGTGCGGGGAACACTGAAGCTTTCTTT; CDR3aa: CASSLGAGNTEAFF
d_gene: -; len: 15; abundance: -; v_gene: TRBV6-5; j_gene: TRBJ1-2; CDR3nt: TGTGCCAGCAGTTACGGCGAACTGGGCGGATATGGCTACACCTTC; CDR3aa: CASSYGELGGYGYTF
d_gene: TRBD2; len: 16; abundance: -; v_gene: TRBV24-1; j_gene: TRBJ2-2; CDR3nt: TGTGCCACCAGTGATCAGCGGGAGGGCATCACCGGGGAGCTGTTTTTT; CDR3aa: CATSDQREGITGELFF
d_gene: -; len: 15; abundance: few; v_gene: TRBV27; j_gene: TRBJ1-2; CDR3nt: TGTGCCAGCACCAACCTGGGTCGGGCTAACTATGGCTACACCTTC; CDR3aa: CASTNLGRANYGYTF
d_gene: TRBD1; len: 16; abundance: -; v_gene: TRBV28; j_gene: TRBJ1-5; CDR3nt: TGTGCCAGCAGTTTAACGGACAGGGTGGGAGGTCAGCCCCAGCATTTT; CDR3aa: CASSLTDRVGGQPQHF
d_gene: -; len: 13; abundance: few; v_gene: TRBV7-9; j_gene: TRBJ2-7; CDR3nt: TGTGCCAGCAGCCCCGAGGGGAGCTACGAGCAGTACTTC; CDR3aa: CASSPEGSYEQYF
d_gene: TRBD1; len: 14; abundance: -; v_gene: TRBV19; j_gene: TRBJ2-5; CDR3nt: TGTGCCAGTACCACGCAGGGGGCTAGGGAGACCCAGTACTTC; CDR3aa: CASTTQGARETQYF
d_gene: TRBD1; len: 15; abundance: large; v_gene: TRBV20-1; j_gene: TRBJ2-1; CDR3nt: TGCAGTGCTAGGATGACAGGGGATGTTGGCAATGAGCAGTTCTTC; CDR3aa: CSARMTGDVGNEQFF
d_gene: TRBD1; len: 13; abundance: few; v_gene: TRBV19; j_gene: TRBJ1-2; CDR3nt: TGTGCCAGTAGTTCAGACAGGGGAGATGGCTACACCTTC; CDR3aa: CASSSDRGDGYTF
d_gene: TRBD2; len: 15; abundance: -; v_gene: TRBV5-6; j_gene: TRBJ2-5; CDR3nt: TGTGCCAGCAGCTTGGGGCTAGCGGGAGTTAAGACCCAGTACTTC; CDR3aa: CASSLGLAGVKTQYF
d_gene: -; len: 14; abundance: -; v_gene: TRBV11-2; j_gene: TRBJ1-1; CDR3nt: TGTGCCAGCAGCCTTTGGGAGAAGGTCACTGAAGCTTTCTTT; CDR3aa: CASSLWEKVTEAFF
d_gene: -; len: 13; abundance: -; v_gene: TRBV7-3; j_gene: TRBJ1-2; CDR3nt: TGTGCCAGCAGCTTCGGCAGGGACTATGGCTACACCTTC; CDR3aa: CASSFGRDYGYTF
d_gene: -; len: 17; abundance: -; v_gene: TRBV27; j_gene: TRBJ2-1; CDR3nt: TGTGCCAGCAGACCCACAATAGCGGTTAGCTCCTACAATGAGCAGTTCTTC; CDR3aa: CASRPTIAVSSYNEQFF
d_gene: -; len: 15; abundance: -; v_gene: TRBV7-3; j_gene: TRBJ2-5; CDR3nt: TGTGCCAGCAGCTCAGAGGGGCGCAGAGGCGAGACCCAGTACTTC; CDR3aa: CASSSEGRRGETQYF
d_gene: -; len: 12; abundance: -; v_gene: TRBV20-1; j_gene: TRBJ2-1; CDR3nt: TGCAGTGCTATTCCAAGGGCGAATGAGCAGTTCTTC; CDR3aa: CSAIPRANEQFF
d_gene: TRBD1; len: 15; abundance: -; v_gene: TRBV18; j_gene: TRBJ2-5; CDR3nt: TGTGCCAGCTCACGACGACAGGGGGCGGGAGAGACCCAGTACTTC; CDR3aa: CASSRRQGAGETQYF
d_gene: -; len: 14; abundance: few; v_gene: TRBV20-1; j_gene: TRBJ2-3; CDR3nt: TGCAGTGCTTCTCCCGGACATAGCACAGATACGCAGTATTTT; CDR3aa: CSASPGHSTDTQYF
d_gene: TRBD1; len: 15; abundance: -; v_gene: TRBV7-9; j_gene: TRBJ2-5; CDR3nt: TGTGCCAGCTACTCGACCCAGGGGGCCGGCGAGACCCAGTACTTC; CDR3aa: CASYSTQGAGETQYF
d_gene: -; len: 19; abundance: -; v_gene: TRBV20-1; j_gene: TRBJ2-1; CDR3nt: TGCAGTGCTCTCCGCCCCGTCCCTCCTGTGGGAGCTAGCTACAATGAGCAGTTCTTC; CDR3aa: CSALRPVPPVGASYNEQFF
d_gene: -; len: 13; abundance: -; v_gene: TRBV7-2; j_gene: TRBJ2-7; CDR3nt: TGTGCCTCCTGTTATGCGAGTTCCTACGAGCAGTACTTC; CDR3aa: CASCYASSYEQYF
d_gene: TRBD1; len: 14; abundance: -; v_gene: TRBV20-1; j_gene: TRBJ2-7; CDR3nt: TGCAGTGCAGACAGCGGGACAGGGGTTCTTGAGCAGTACTTC; CDR3aa: CSADSGTGVLEQYF
d_gene: -; len: 13; abundance: few; v_gene: TRBV7-3; j_gene: TRBJ2-5; CDR3nt: TGTGCCAGTAGCGGAGGGGTTCAAGAGACCCAGTACTTC; CDR3aa: CASSGGVQETQYF
d_gene: TRBD1; len: 13; abundance: once; v_gene: TRBV2; j_gene: TRBJ1-2; CDR3nt: TGTGCCAGCAGTTTGACAGGGAACTATGGCTACACCTTC; CDR3aa: CASSLTGNYGYTF
d_gene: -; len: 12; abundance: few; v_gene: TRBV2; j_gene: TRBJ2-1; CDR3nt: TGTGCCAGCAGTGACAATACCGATGAGCAGTTCTTC; CDR3aa: CASSDNTDEQFF
d_gene: TRBD2; len: 15; abundance: -; v_gene: TRBV7-2; j_gene: TRBJ2-5; CDR3nt: TGTGCCAGCAGCTTAGACCGGGCGGGAGCGGAGACCCAGTACTTC; CDR3aa: CASSLDRAGAETQYF
d_gene: TRBD2; len: 13; abundance: -; v_gene: TRBV6-1; j_gene: TRBJ2-3; CDR3nt: TGTGCCTCCGTTGCTGGGGAGGGGGATACGCAGTATTTT; CDR3aa: CASVAGEGDTQYF
d_gene: -; len: 14; abundance: -; v_gene: TRBV15; j_gene: TRBJ2-3; CDR3nt: TGTGCCACCAGCACGTGGACCCCGAGGGATACGCAGTATTTT; CDR3aa: CATSTWTPRDTQYF